Listed here are 16 T cell receptor beta chains from one sample, sequenced in a study of radiotherapy plus CTLA-4 blockade in lung cancer. TCRdb keeps only in-frame clones here, not all; method: immunoSEQ multiplex PCR. This sample yields some 50,000 clones, of which more than 60% are seen a single time; about 2.9% belongs to the top ten. The specimen was peripheral blood, collected from a patient treated with radiotherapy plus ipilimumab. These TCRs come from a human donor with non-small cell lung cancer who had a partial response to radiotherapy plus ipilimumab.

A word on this clone: Different DNA sequences within this sample yield the same CDR3. The rearrangement joins TRBV2 to TRBJ2-1, with 7 bases that match TRBD1. Germline lookup yields CDR1 SNHLY and CDR2 FYNNEI. The V and J ends lost 10 bases and 4 bases, in that order; junction bases with no gene match: 7. This CDR3 is built from 13 residues. CDR3 bases: TGTGCCACCCCTGGGGACAGTTACAATGAGCAGTTCTTC. Its translation is CATPGDSYNEQFF.

The V gene is TRBV6-5, the J gene TRBJ2-1; 11 bases line up with TRBD2. The CDR3 runs 15 residues. Germline CDR1 reads MNHEY; CDR2 reads SVGAGI. The V segment lost 9 bases and the J segment 10 bases; nucleotides outside the gene matches: 14. The CDR3 loop is CARRIFSGGANEQFF. CDR3 DNA sequence: TGTGCCAGAAGAATTTTTAGCGGGGGGGCAAACGAGCAGTTCTTC.

The V gene is TRBV6-5, the J gene TRBJ2-1; D unresolved. V shed 8 bases and J shed 9 bases, with 14 bases lying between them. This CDR3 has 12 residues. The germline gives CDR1 MNHEY, CDR2 SVGAGI. DNA for the CDR3: TGTGCCAGCCTCGGTGGGCCCGGTGAGCAGTTCTTC. It encodes CASLGGPGEQFF.

This clone appeared a single time. This chain joins TRBV12-5 and TRBJ2-7, with 7 bases lining up with TRBD1. V shed 0 bases and J 0 bases; nucleotides not matched to a gene: 11. This CDR3 is built from 18 residues. The V gene's germline CDR1 is LGHNT and CDR2 FRNRAP. Here the CDR3 DNA reads TGTGCTAGTGGTTTGGTGCGCCTAGGACAGGAGCCCTCCTACGAGCAGTACTTC. Its translation is CASGLVRLGQEPSYEQYF.

The chain recombines TRBV7-2 with TRBJ1-2; 8 nucleotides agree with TRBD1. The CDR3 is 15 residues long. V lost 2 bases and J lost 4; bases outside the gene matches: 6. Germline V lookup: CDR1 SGHTA, CDR2 FQGNSA. The CDR3 reads CASSLQGAGVYGYTF. CDR3 DNA: TGTGCCAGCAGCTTACAGGGGGCAGGCGTCTATGGCTACACCTTC.

The V and J genes are TRBV5-4 and TRBJ2-2; the D gene is possibly TRBD2 (5 bases). V lost 0 bases to trimming and J lost 13 bases, with 10 bases between them. The length of the CDR3 is 12 residues. Germline V gene sequence: CDR1 SGHNT, CDR2 YYREEE (reference sequence). CDR3 sequence reads: CASSLAEGGLFF. For the CDR3, the DNA is TGTGCCAGCAGCTTGGCAGAGGGTGGGCTGTTTTTT.

This chain's CDR3 is CASSQDHHETDTQYF. In DNA, the CDR3 is TGCGCCAGCAGCCAAGATCACCACGAGACAGATACGCAGTATTTT. V gene TRBV4-3 combines with J gene TRBJ2-3; D gene unclear. Per germline, CDR1 LGHNA and CDR2 YSLEER. This CDR3 has 15 amino acids. V was trimmed by 0 bases and J by 3 bases, leaving 10 bases between them.

This clone appeared a single time. The J gene is TRBJ2-2, the V gene TRBV5-8; 9 nucleotides match TRBD1. The germline V gene has CDR1 SGHTS and CDR2 YDEGEE. The CDR3 has 16 residues. The V gene end was trimmed by 1 base and the J gene end by 6 bases; junction bases not matched to a gene: 7. The CDR3 loop is CASSLTGGNLAGELFF. CDR3 bases: TGTGCCAGCAGCTTGACAGGGGGCAATTTGGCCGGGGAGCTGTTTTTT. Combining the CDR3 with reference TRBV5-8 and TRBJ2-2 gives the whole variable domain EAGVTQSPTHLIKTRGQQATLRCSPISGHTSVYWYQQALGLGLQFLLWYDEGEERNRGNFPPRFSGRQFPNYSSELNVNALELEDSALYLCASSLTGGNLAGELFFGEGSRLTVL.

The rearrangement joins TRBV10-3 to TRBJ1-3; 9 nucleotides agree with TRBD1. From germline, CDR1 is ENHRY and CDR2 SYGVKD. The CDR3 covers 13 residues. The ends lost 7 bases at V and 8 bases at J; junction bases unmatched: 6. The CDR3 reads CAITPTGGDTIYF. In DNA form, the CDR3 reads TGTGCCATCACTCCGACAGGGGGAGACACCATATATTTT.

The chain employs TRBV6-5 and TRBJ1-1; maybe TRBD1 (5 bases). Trimming removed 0 bases from V and 12 bases from J, with 17 bases in between. The length of the CDR3 is 14 residues. Germline V lookup: CDR1 MNHEY, CDR2 SVGAGI. The CDR3 DNA reads TGTGCCAGCAGTTACTCGAACTCTGCAGGGATGACTTTCTTT. Its translation is CASSYSNSAGMTFF.

The chain has TRBV13 and TRBJ2-2; a possible D gene is TRBD1 (6 bases). This CDR3 is 15 amino acids long. Trimming stripped 5 bases from V and 4 bases from J, with 14 bases between. The germline V gene has CDR1 PRHDT and CDR2 FYEKMQ (reference sequence). The CDR3 sequence is CASSGDNSITGELFF. The CDR3 DNA reads TGTGCCAGCAGCGGGGACAACTCCATCACCGGGGAGCTGTTTTTT.

J is TRBJ1-5 and V is TRBV6-5; D possibly corresponds to TRBD1 (6 bases). Looked up from germline, CDR1 is MNHEY and CDR2 is SVGAGI. V lost 6 bases to trimming and J lost 2 bases, with 14 bases between them. The CDR3 extends over 15 amino acids. In nucleotides, the CDR3 is TGTGCCAGCAGGTTAAGGGACAATGGCAATCAGCCCCAGCATTTT. Translation gives CASRLRDNGNQPQHF.

The chain carries TRBV19 and TRBJ1-2, with 9 bases fitting TRBD1. There are 17 residues in the CDR3. Germline V gene sequence: CDR1 LNHDA, CDR2 SQIVND (reference sequence). Unmatched junction bases numbered 16, after V lost 4 bases and J lost 7 bases. CDR3 sequence: CASSKVAGTGLIRGYTF. For the CDR3, the DNA is TGTGCCAGTAGTAAGGTCGCCGGGACAGGGTTAATTCGTGGCTACACCTTC. The full variable domain, rest sourced from reference TRBV19 and TRBJ1-2, is DGGITQSPKYLFRKEGQNVTLSCEQNLNHDAMYWYRQDPGQGLRLIYYSQIVNDFQKGDIAEGYSVSREKKESFPLTVTSAQKNPTAFYLCASSKVAGTGLIRGYTFGSGTRLTVV.

This chain joins TRBV7-8 and TRBJ2-7; 11 nucleotides match TRBD2. The ends lost 4 bases at V and 4 bases at J; junction bases unmatched: 3. Germline values: CDR1 SGHVS, CDR2 FQNEAQ. The CDR3 loop spans 14 amino acids. DNA for the CDR3: TGTGCCAGCAGCTCACTAGCGGGGGTTTACGAGCAGTACTTC. This encodes CASSSLAGVYEQYF.

V usage is TRBV4-2 and J usage is TRBJ2-2; 7 bases align to TRBD1. Germline CDR1 reads LGHNA; CDR2 reads YNFKEQ. V was clipped by 8 bases and J by 1 base; unmatched bases: 13. The CDR3 has 17 amino acids. The CDR3 coding sequence is TGTGCCAGCTCTCCCAATTGGGCAGGGGGGAACACCGGGGAGCTGTTTTTT. Protein: CASSPNWAGGNTGELFF.

This clone was counted once. This sequence joins TRBV7-9 and TRBJ1-1; 9 bases fit TRBD1. The CDR3 sequence is 16 residues long. V shed 6 bases and J 1 base; nucleotides not matched to a gene: 9. Germline CDR1 SEHNR, CDR2 FQNEAQ (reference sequence). CDR3 sequence: CASRPTSTGGNTEAFF. Here the CDR3 DNA reads TGTGCCAGCAGGCCAACCTCGACAGGGGGGAACACTGAAGCTTTCTTT.